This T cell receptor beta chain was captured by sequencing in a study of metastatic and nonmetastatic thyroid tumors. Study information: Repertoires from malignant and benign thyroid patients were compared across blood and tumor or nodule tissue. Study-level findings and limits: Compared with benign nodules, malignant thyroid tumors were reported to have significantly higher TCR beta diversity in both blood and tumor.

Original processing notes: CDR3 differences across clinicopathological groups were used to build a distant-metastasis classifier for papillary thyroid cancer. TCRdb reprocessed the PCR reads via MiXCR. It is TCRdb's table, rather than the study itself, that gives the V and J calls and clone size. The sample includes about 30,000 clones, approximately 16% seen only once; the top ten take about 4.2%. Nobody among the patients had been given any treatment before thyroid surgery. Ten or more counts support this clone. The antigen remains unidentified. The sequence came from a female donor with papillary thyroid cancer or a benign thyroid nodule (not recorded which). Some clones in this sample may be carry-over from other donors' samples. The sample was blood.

The CDR3 spells CASSFLTGQGTDTQYF. CDR3 nucleotide sequence: TGTGCCAGCAGCTTCCTTACGGGACAGGGAACAGATACGCAGTATTTT. The chain recombines TRBV7-3 with TRBJ2-3, with 9 bases that match TRBD1. The CDR3 runs 16 residues. The J segment lost 3 bases and the V segment lost 3 bases, leaving 7 bases of the junction unmatched. Germline CDR1 and CDR2: SGHTA and FQGTGA.